This TCR beta chain was identified during a study of cytomegalovirus exposure and HLA in healthy donors (dated by TCRdb to 2016 to 2017). About the full investigation: According to a later analysis, the 120 or so validation repertoires were produced on the same platform as the approximately 690 repertoires of the first cohort. Besides the first cohort of hundreds of subjects, a separate validation cohort made up of 90 to 150 different subjects was used. The aim of the study was to test whether cataloging public T cell receptors could identify signatures of past pathogen exposure. The study combined high-throughput TCR immunosequencing, statistical association of individual TCRs with disease status, and machine learning to predict cytomegalovirus infection status.

The library was generated by the immunoSEQ multiplex PCR assay. The paper's processing steps were these. A statistical classification framework was built for diagnosing cytomegalovirus status from the catalog of TCR beta chain sequences. The immuneACCESS repertoire file appears here via TCRdb, limited to in-frame rearrangements. These files lack a portion of the clones; in checked studies, under half of the deficit traces to unresolved V genes, and the cause of the others is not known. V, J and clone size are those of that table, while D and trimming were read from the DNA. Within this sample are 120,000 or so clones, with roughly 90% of them counted one time only. 1.9% of the sample lies in the top ten. As regards this clone: Its recognized antigen is unknown. Base qualities are not at hand, and no much larger clone is one base apart.

Separate from the approximately 670-subject first cohort, the validation cohort of 120 subjects was the group to which the donors belonged. Overall study results and their limits: Across donors, most TCR sequences were observed very rarely, whereas some public TCRs were present in many individuals. The study gave a list of over 150 TCR beta chains associated with cytomegalovirus. The authors suggested that the approach could potentially be extended to other disease states and immunological phenotypes. Three of the identified cytomegalovirus-associated TCR beta chains were confirmed in vitro to be specific for cytomegalovirus antigens. A later analysis found that TCRs clustered in the first cohort also tended to co-occur in the 95 to 150 validation repertoires, with 90% to 95% of cluster scores above 0. In both the original and validation cohorts, the classifier was reported to diagnose cytomegalovirus status with high specificity and sensitivity. The validation cohort had no HLA typing available for a later analysis, so co-occurrence within that cohort was assessed over all 120 or so repertoires.

Input material: PBMCs. The sequence was collected from a woman under 30 in good health and CMV-seronegative.

The CDR3 loop reads CASSPGGRGTDTQYF. The nucleotide sequence reads TGCGCCAGCAGCCCAGGGGGGCGCGGGACAGATACGCAGTATTTT. Recombination joined TRBV5-1 with TRBJ2-3; the D gene is possibly TRBD1, with 7 bases matching. Trimming costs V 4 bases and J 3 bases, and their ends lie 15 bases apart. CDR1 and CDR2, per the germline V gene, are SGHRS and YFSETQ. Counted from cysteine to phenylalanine, this CDR3 has 15 amino acids. Only the CDR3 part of the read is kept: 45 bases, read in frame from the first base. Full variable domain (CDR3 extended with the reference TRBV5-1 and TRBJ2-3 proteins): KAGVTQTPRYLIKTRGQQVTLSCSPISGHRSVSWYQQTPGQGLQFLFEYFSETQRNKGNFPGRFSGRQFSNSRSEMNVSTLELGDSALYLCASSPGGRGTDTQYFGPGTRLTVL.